Listed here are 26 T cell receptor beta chains from one sample, sequenced in a study of blood T cell repertoires in COVID-19. This table comes from immunoSEQ multiplex PCR, and its TCRdb copy is limited to in-frame clones, with some not included. The sample has 90,000 to 120,000 clones; about 93% are singletons. Input material: peripheral blood. All receptors derive from a woman under 40 with acute or convalescent COVID-19.

The V call is TRBV5-6, the J call TRBJ2-7, with 10 bases lining up with TRBD2. Looked up from germline, CDR1 is SGHDT and CDR2 is YYEEEE. V lost 3 bases to trimming and J lost 3 bases; unmatched junction nucleotides: 3. The CDR3 sequence is 14 residues long. The CDR3 spells CASSSSGGVYEQYF. The CDR3 DNA reads TGTGCCAGCAGCTCTAGCGGGGGAGTCTACGAGCAGTACTTC.

The CDR3 loop is CASEGPGVGEKLFF. The DNA of the CDR3 is TGTGCCAGCGAGGGTCCGGGGGTAGGTGAAAAACTGTTTTTT. The V gene is TRBV28, the J gene TRBJ1-4, with D perhaps matching TRBD1 (5 bases). The V gene's germline CDR1 is MDHEN and CDR2 SYDVKM. The V and J ends lost 8 bases and 7 bases respectively, with 17 bases between them. CDR3 length equals 14 residues.

V and J are TRBV7-9 and TRBJ2-1; 7 nucleotides agree with TRBD1. The CDR3 length is 15 residues. The junction had 8 bases not matched to a gene; V was cut back by 5 bases and J by 4 bases. Germline assignment: CDR1 SEHNR and CDR2 FQNEAQ (reference sequence). CDR3 amino acids: CASSPGQPNYNEQFF. The CDR3 coding sequence is TGTGCCAGCAGCCCGGGACAGCCCAATTACAATGAGCAGTTCTTC.

V is TRBV16 and J is TRBJ1-6, with 9 bases matching TRBD1. The CDR3 has 15 residues. With V trimmed by 4 bases and J by 9 bases, 7 bases remained unmatched. The germline V gene encodes CDR1 KGHSY and CDR2 FQNENV. The CDR3 protein is CASSRMGQGGSPLHF. In DNA, the CDR3 is TGTGCCAGCAGCCGGATGGGACAGGGTGGTTCACCCCTCCACTTT.

The chain couples TRBV6-5 to TRBJ2-7; no clear D. Germline CDR1 and CDR2: MNHEY and SVGAGI. Trimming cost V 8 bases and J 3 bases, with 8 bases left between them. CDR3 length equals 11 residues. The CDR3 DNA reads TGTGCCAGCTCCACTGGCTACGAGCAGTACTTC. Protein sequence: CASSTGYEQYF.

The chain links TRBV4-1 to TRBJ1-1; unclear D gene. Trimming shortened V by 0 bases and J by 1 base, and 12 bases separated the two germline ends. CDR1 and CDR2 from the germline V gene are MGHRA and YSYEKL. There are 16 residues in the CDR3. This chain's CDR3 is CASSQDAGRRNTEAFF. In DNA, the CDR3 is TGCGCCAGCAGCCAAGATGCGGGCAGGAGGAACACTGAAGCTTTCTTT.

This chain joins TRBV6-5 and TRBJ2-7; weak D call: TRBD1 (5 bases). V lost 8 bases and J lost 4, with 12 bases in between. Germline CDR1 MNHEY, CDR2 SVGAGI. The CDR3 has 12 residues. For the CDR3, the DNA is TGTGCCAGCTCTGGGGCTAATTACGAGCAGTACTTC. It specifies CASSGANYEQYF.

This clone was recorded only once. The chain employs TRBV6-1 and TRBJ2-7, with D unclear. V lost 1 base and J 3 bases, leaving 4 bases between the germline ends. The CDR3 length is 12 residues. CDR1 and CDR2 from the germline V gene are MNHNS and SASEGT. CDR3 loop: CASSEVGYEQYF. The CDR3 DNA follows: TGTGCCAGCAGTGAAGTCGGCTACGAGCAGTACTTC.

The chain recombines TRBV11-2 with TRBJ2-4, with 8 positions matching TRBD2. The CDR3 has 16 amino acids. With V trimmed by 2 bases and J by 6 bases, 9 bases remained unmatched. CDR1 and CDR2 from the germline V gene are SGHAT and FQNNGV. Written as DNA, the CDR3 is TGTGCCAGCAGCTTACTCAGCGGGAGTCTCAGAAACATTCAGTACTTC. Its translation: CASSLLSGSLRNIQYF.

This clone has only a few counts. The rearrangement joins TRBV11-3 to TRBJ2-7; 8 bases are shared with TRBD1. The length of the CDR3 is 18 residues. In germline, CDR1 is SGHNT, CDR2 YENEEA. With 3 bases clipped from V and 3 bases from J, the junction kept 16 bases outside the gene matches. CDR3 sequence: CASSLDGSGTGSVYEQYF. CDR3 bases: TGTGCCAGCAGCTTGGATGGCTCCGGGACAGGCTCCGTCTACGAGCAGTACTTC. The full variable domain, completed using reference TRBV11-3 and TRBJ2-7, is EAGVVQSPRYKIIEKKQPVAFWCNPISGHNTLYWYLQNLGQGPELLIRYENEEAVDDSQLPKDRFSAERLKGVDSTLKIQPAELGDSAVYLCASSLDGSGTGSVYEQYFGPGTRLTVT.

This chain uses TRBV3-1 (or the pseudogene TRBV3-2) with TRBJ1-6, with 7 bases fitting TRBD1. Looked up from germline, CDR1 is LGHDT and CDR2 is YNNKEL (reference sequence). The V gene end was trimmed by 8 bases and the J gene end by 8 bases; junction bases not matched to a gene: 12. The CDR3 has 15 residues. The CDR3 is CASRPEGQKDSPLHF. In DNA form, the CDR3 reads TGTGCCAGCCGACCGGAGGGACAGAAGGATTCACCCCTCCACTTT.

In this sample, this clone turned up once. The rearrangement joins TRBV30 to TRBJ1-2, with TRBD1 matching 7 bases. The junction had 9 bases not matched to a gene; V was cut back by 7 bases and J by 7 bases. The CDR3 consists of 12 residues. Germline CDR1 and CDR2: GTSNPN and SVGIG (reference sequence). The CDR3: CALITGDSGYTF. The CDR3 coding sequence is TGTGCCTTGATTACAGGGGATTCTGGCTACACCTTC. Looking up the rest from reference TRBV30 and TRBJ1-2 gives the full variable domain: SQTIHQWPATLVQPVGSPLSLECTVEGTSNPNLYWYRQAAGRGLQLLFYSVGIGQISSEVPQNLSASRPQDRQFILSSKKLLLSDSGFYLCALITGDSGYTFGSGTRLTVV.

The genes are TRBV4-2 and TRBJ2-7; 7 bases map to TRBD2. The CDR3 sequence is 15 residues long. Germline assignment: CDR1 LGHNA and CDR2 YNFKEQ. The V gene end was trimmed by 1 base and the J gene end by 4 bases; junction bases not matched to a gene: 7. Here the CDR3 reads CASSQVGPSGYEQYF. For the CDR3, the DNA is TGTGCCAGCAGCCAAGTTGGGCCTAGCGGATACGAGCAGTACTTC.

The chain recombines TRBV10-1 with TRBJ2-7; TRBD2 might be the D (6 bases). CDR3 length: 13 residues. Per the germline V gene, CDR1 is WNHNN and CDR2 is SYGVQD (reference sequence). V was clipped by 6 bases and J by 5 bases, with 14 bases between them. DNA of the CDR3: TGCGCCAGCAGCGCCGGGACTCAGAACGAGCAGTACTTC. Amino acid sequence: CASSAGTQNEQYF.

The V gene is TRBV19, the J gene TRBJ2-7, with 11 bases aligning to TRBD1. The CDR3 has 14 residues. After removal of 4 bases from V and 4 bases from J, the junction contained 3 bases not matched to a gene. CDR1 is LNHDA, CDR2 SQIVND, per germline (reference sequence). In nucleotides, the CDR3 is TGTGCCAGTAGTAGGACAGGGGGCGGGTACGAGCAGTACTTC. This encodes CASSRTGGGYEQYF.

The CDR3 sequence: CAISGTQKGYEQYF. The CDR3, as DNA: TGTGCCATCAGCGGGACTCAGAAGGGTTACGAGCAGTACTTC. This rearrangement joins TRBV10-3 to TRBJ2-7, with D possibly being TRBD2 (6 bases). Germline V CDR1 and CDR2: ENHRY, SYGVKD. This CDR3 contains 14 residues. The V end was cut by 6 bases, the J end by 4 bases, with 16 bases between.

The CDR3 nucleotides are TGTGCCAGTAGTATAGATCAGGACAGGGGGGATTATAGCAATCAGCCCCAGCATTTT. It yields the protein CASSIDQDRGDYSNQPQHF. This rearrangement joins TRBV19 to TRBJ1-5; TRBD1 matches 10 bases. Germline CDR1 reads LNHDA; CDR2 reads SQIVND (reference sequence). This CDR3 region has 19 residues. Trimming cost V 0 bases and J 0 bases; bases outside gene matches: 8.

The rearrangement uses TRBV6-5 and TRBJ1-3; 7 bases agree with TRBD1. CDR1 and CDR2 from the germline V gene are MNHEY and SVGAGI. Trimming removed 6 bases from V and 4 bases from J; junction bases left unmatched: 6. This CDR3 spans 14 amino acids. DNA of the CDR3: TGTGCCAGCAGGAGACAGGGACAAGGAAACACCATATATTTT. Protein: CASRRQGQGNTIYF.

The chain couples TRBV27 to TRBJ2-7; 7 nucleotides align to TRBD2. The germline CDR1 and CDR2 sequences are MNHEY and SMNVEV (reference sequence). This CDR3 comprises 13 residues. The V and J ends lost 10 bases and 3 bases, in that order; junction bases with no gene match: 9. The chain's CDR3 is CATQRGGGYEQYF. CDR3 coding DNA: TGTGCCACCCAGAGGGGCGGGGGCTACGAGCAGTACTTC.

The chain joins TRBV4-3 to TRBJ1-4, with a weak D call TRBD1 (6 bases). Per germline, CDR1 LGHNA and CDR2 YSLEER. The CDR3 contains 15 residues. The ends were cut back, 2 bases at V and 4 bases at J, with 11 bases in the middle. CDR3 sequence (DNA): TGCGCCAGCAGCCAAAATCCAGGGGTTAATGAAAAACTGTTTTTT. This gives the protein CASSQNPGVNEKLFF.

The chain recombines TRBV7-9 with TRBJ2-2, with D hard to call. This CDR3 comprises 18 residues. Germline V CDR1 and CDR2: SEHNR, FQNEAQ (reference sequence). The V and J ends lost 7 bases and 1 base respectively, with 22 bases between them. CDR3 sequence: CASTPFFLGRRNTGELFF. For the CDR3, the DNA is TGTGCCAGCACCCCATTCTTCTTAGGCCGGAGGAACACCGGGGAGCTGTTTTTT. Based on the CDR3 plus reference TRBV7-9 and TRBJ2-2, the full variable domain is DTGVSQNPRHKITKRGQNVTFRCDPISEHNRLYWYRQTLGQGPEFLTYFQNEAQLEKSRLLSDRFSAERPKGSFSTLEIQRTEQGDSAMYLCASTPFFLGRRNTGELFFGEGSRLTVL.

The rearrangement uses TRBV4-2 and TRBJ2-1; the D gene is possibly TRBD1 (5 bases). Germline assignment: CDR1 LGHNA and CDR2 YNFKEQ. The CDR3 contains 12 residues. Trimming removed 0 bases at V and 12 bases at J, with 9 bases between. This CDR3 is CASSQDGAVQFF. In nucleotides, the CDR3 is TGTGCCAGCAGCCAAGATGGGGCAGTGCAGTTCTTC.

V and J are TRBV28 and TRBJ2-2, with 8 nucleotides matching TRBD2. V lost 6 bases, J lost 7 bases, and 10 bases stayed unmatched. CDR1 and CDR2 (germline): MDHEN, SYDVKM. The CDR3 is made up of 15 amino acids. CDR3 nucleotide sequence: TGTGCCAGCAGCCAAGCGGGAGCGGGAAACGGGGAGCTGTTTTTT. It is translated as CASSQAGAGNGELFF.

The chain carries TRBV30 and TRBJ1-2; D is possibly TRBD1 (5 bases). The V and J ends lost 3 bases and 6 bases respectively, with 17 bases between them. From germline, CDR1 is GTSNPN and CDR2 SVGIG (reference sequence). The CDR3 is 14 residues long. CDR3 sequence (DNA): TGTGCCTGGAGGGCCGGGAGGGGAATTGATGGCTACACCTTC. Encoded protein: CAWRAGRGIDGYTF.

The V call is TRBV5-6, the J call TRBJ1-1; 9 bases line up with TRBD1. V lost 3 bases to trimming and J lost 4 bases; unmatched junction nucleotides: 19. Per germline, CDR1 SGHDT and CDR2 YYEEEE. CDR3 length: 19 residues. For the CDR3, the DNA is TGTGCCAGCAGCTCGAGTGCGACAGGGGGGTTTCAAGCGAGCACTGAAGCTTTCTTT. Encoded protein: CASSSSATGGFQASTEAFF.

The chain recombines TRBV28 with TRBJ1-2, with a tentative D call TRBD1 (5 bases). The germline gives CDR1 MDHEN, CDR2 SYDVKM. The CDR3 covers 14 residues. Trimming took 1 base from V and 8 from J, leaving 14 bases between them. The CDR3: CASSLSGGRRGYTF. CDR3 coding DNA: TGTGCCAGCAGTTTATCCGGGGGAAGGAGGGGCTACACCTTC.